The 30 T cell receptor beta chains reported below all come from one sample, sequenced in a study of blood T cell repertoires in COVID-19. Data came from immunoSEQ multiplex PCR; TCRdb stores just in-frame clones and leaves some out. The repertoire holds roughly 220,000 clones, with roughly 79% as singletons. What was sequenced was peripheral blood. These receptors were taken from a woman aged 80 or older with COVID-19, enrolled during active disease.

This clone was observed a handful of times. V and J are TRBV7-2 and TRBJ1-1; D is ambiguous. The V and J ends lost 3 bases and 0 bases respectively, with 5 bases between them. The CDR3 length is 13 residues. From germline, CDR1 is SGHTA and CDR2 FQGNSA. In nucleotides, the CDR3 is TGTGCCAGCAGCTTCTCAGTGAACACTGAAGCTTTCTTT. Its translation is CASSFSVNTEAFF.

In regard to this clone: This CDR3 is also generated by other DNA sequences in the sample. V usage is TRBV5-1 and J usage is TRBJ1-5, with 9 bases identical to TRBD1. CDR3 length: 14 amino acids. V trimming: 1 base; J trimming: 5 bases; junction bases outside the gene matches: 1. Germline lookup yields CDR1 SGHRS and CDR2 YFSETQ. CDR3 region: CASSLTGGDQPQHF. The CDR3 coding sequence is TGCGCCAGCAGCTTGACAGGGGGCGATCAGCCCCAGCATTTT.

The chain recombines TRBV19 with TRBJ2-5, with TRBD2 matching over 9 bases. CDR1 and CDR2 (germline): LNHDA, SQIVND (reference sequence). V gave up 6 bases and J gave up 2 bases; unmatched junction bases: 1. The CDR3 is 13 residues long. Written as DNA, the CDR3 is TGTGCCAGTAGGCTAGCGGGACAAGAGACCCAGTACTTC. Translation: CASRLAGQETQYF.

The chain is built from TRBV28 and TRBJ2-1, with TRBD1 identical over 7 bases. The length of the CDR3 is 18 residues. V lost 5 bases and J lost 1; bases outside the gene matches: 14. Germline V lookup: CDR1 MDHEN, CDR2 SYDVKM. Written as DNA, the CDR3 is TGTGCCAGCAGTCCCCCAGGGGGATGGACCGGATCCTACAATGAGCAGTTCTTC. Protein: CASSPPGGWTGSYNEQFF.

The chain uses TRBV6-5 and TRBJ1-5; D is perhaps TRBD1 (5 bases). The V end lost 9 bases, the J end lost 6 bases, and 18 bases lay between the germline ends. Looked up from germline, CDR1 is MNHEY and CDR2 is SVGAGI. The CDR3 loop spans 14 amino acids. The CDR3 here is CASVSGGFGQPQHF. DNA for the CDR3: TGTGCCAGTGTCTCGGGGGGGTTCGGTCAGCCCCAGCATTTT.

This clone has just one count. This chain links TRBV11-2 with TRBJ1-2; 8 positions match TRBD1. Trimming cost V 4 bases and J 6 bases; bases outside gene matches: 19. The CDR3 is 18 residues long. Germline V gene sequence: CDR1 SGHAT, CDR2 FQNNGV. For the CDR3, the DNA is TGTGCCAGCAGCTCGCGGATGTATCGACAGGGGAATTTGGATGGCTACACCTTC. Translating gives CASSSRMYRQGNLDGYTF.

This sequence joins TRBV30 and TRBJ1-6; 9 nucleotides match TRBD1. The V gene's germline CDR1 is GTSNPN and CDR2 SVGIG (reference sequence). V was pared by 2 bases and J by 4 bases, with 6 bases of the junction left unmatched. The CDR3 has 16 amino acids. CDR3 sequence (DNA): TGTGCCTGGAGTTTCCGACAGGGGGGATATAATTCACCCCTCCACTTT. Translated, it gives CAWSFRQGGYNSPLHF. The full variable domain, in which reference TRBV30 and TRBJ1-6 provide the parts outside the CDR3, is SQTIHQWPATLVQPVGSPLSLECTVEGTSNPNLYWYRQAAGRGLQLLFYSVGIGQISSEVPQNLSASRPQDRQFILSSKKLLLSDSGFYLCAWSFRQGGYNSPLHFGNGTRLTVT.

The genes are TRBV15 and TRBJ1-4, with a possible D match to TRBD1 (6 bases). The CDR3 runs to 15 residues. The V end was cut by 0 bases, the J end by 6 bases, with 11 bases between. CDR1 is LNHNV, CDR2 YYDKDF, per germline (reference sequence). The CDR3 sequence is CATSREGGVYEKLFF. Written as DNA, the CDR3 is TGTGCCACCAGCAGAGAAGGGGGGGTTTATGAAAAACTGTTTTTT.

The chain combines TRBV7-8 with TRBJ1-2; D is uncertain. V dropped 3 bases and J dropped 0 bases, with 11 bases sitting between them. The CDR3 extends over 15 amino acids. Germline V gene lookup returns CDR1 SGHVS and CDR2 FQNEAQ. The CDR3 loop reads CASSFGGSTNYGYTF. Written as DNA, the CDR3 is TGTGCCAGCAGCTTCGGAGGCTCAACTAACTATGGCTACACCTTC.

The rearrangement links TRBV6-5 to TRBJ1-4; the D gene is possibly TRBD1 (5 bases). The CDR3 runs to 15 residues. Between the trimmed V and J ends, which lost 5 bases and 8 bases, there was a span of 18 bases. Germline CDR1 reads MNHEY; CDR2 reads SVGAGI. DNA for the CDR3: TGTGCCAGCAGTACCTCGGGGGGGGGACGGGAAAAACTGTTTTTT. Its protein is CASSTSGGGREKLFF.

This clone was counted only a few times. The chain combines TRBV11-1 with TRBJ1-5; D is unresolved. Germline CDR1 and CDR2: SGHAT and FQDESV (reference sequence). The CDR3 totals 14 residues. Between the trimmed V and J ends, which lost 0 bases and 3 bases, there was a span of 6 bases. The CDR3 spells CASSLAGVNQPQHF. As DNA, the CDR3 is TGTGCCAGCAGCTTAGCGGGCGTCAATCAGCCCCAGCATTTT.

This chain uses TRBV3-1 (or the pseudogene TRBV3-2) with TRBJ1-2; D perhaps matches TRBD1 (5 bases). The CDR3 covers 12 residues. V shed 7 bases and J shed 5 bases, with 11 bases lying between them. The germline CDR1 and CDR2 sequences are LGHDT and YNNKEL (reference sequence). The DNA of the CDR3 is TGTGCCAGCACCTCAGGGAATTATGGCTACACCTTC. Its protein is CASTSGNYGYTF.

Written as DNA, the CDR3 is TGTGCCAGCAGTGAAACCCCCTCACTAGCGGACCTCACAGATACGCAGTATTTT. This sequence encodes CASSETPSLADLTDTQYF. This chain links TRBV2 with TRBJ2-3; 8 nucleotides line up with TRBD2. The CDR3 spans 18 residues. CDR1 is SNHLY, CDR2 FYNNEI, per germline. J was trimmed by 2 bases and V by 2 bases; bases with no gene match: 12.

The J gene is TRBJ1-3, the V gene TRBV28; D call uncertain. This CDR3 has 12 residues. Trimming took 4 bases from V and 7 from J, leaving 8 bases between them. CDR1 and CDR2 from the germline V gene are MDHEN and SYDVKM. The CDR3 protein is CASSSQVNTIYF. Written as DNA, the CDR3 is TGTGCCAGCAGTTCTCAGGTGAACACCATATATTTT.

The gene calls are TRBV7-3 and TRBJ2-1; 14 bases match TRBD2. The V segment lost 5 bases and the J segment 9 bases; nucleotides outside the gene matches: 12. The CDR3 consists of 17 residues. In germline, CDR1 is SGHTA, CDR2 FQGTGA. As DNA, the CDR3 is TGTGCCAGCAGCCGTCAGACCGGGACTAGCGGGAGTACTGAGCAGTTCTTC. Its translation: CASSRQTGTSGSTEQFF.

The chain is built from TRBV6-5 and TRBJ1-5; possibly TRBD1 for D (5 bases). The CDR3 is made up of 14 amino acids. V lost 7 bases, J lost 7 bases, and 17 bases lay in between. Germline V gene lookup returns CDR1 MNHEY and CDR2 SVGAGI. The CDR3: CASTGTAAGQPQHF. CDR3 coding DNA: TGTGCCAGCACAGGGACGGCGGCGGGGCAGCCCCAGCATTTT.

The chain employs TRBV23-1 and TRBJ2-2; unclear D gene. TRBV23-1 is an open reading frame whose function is uncertain. This CDR3 has 13 residues. V shed 3 bases and J shed 8 bases, with 10 bases lying between them. This CDR3 is CASSHGRPGELFF. The CDR3 region has the DNA TGCGCCAGCAGTCATGGGCGACCAGGGGAGCTGTTTTTT.

This chain links TRBV28 with TRBJ2-1; 11 bases match TRBD2. J lost 6 bases, V lost 5 bases, and 12 bases had no gene match. CDR1 is MDHEN and CDR2 is SYDVKM in the germline V gene. The CDR3 has 17 amino acids. Written as DNA, the CDR3 is TGTGCCAGCAGTGCCGGGACTAGCGGAAACCCGGGCAATGAGCAGTTCTTC. It specifies CASSAGTSGNPGNEQFF.

This clone turned up a few times. The chain recombines TRBV29-1 with TRBJ2-1; tentatively, D is TRBD2 (6 bases). Germline V gene data show CDR1 as SQVTM and CDR2 as ANQGSEA. Trimming took off 4 bases at V and 6 bases at J, with 10 bases between the two ends. The CDR3 covers 12 residues. CDR3 amino acids: CSVAASVNEQFF. CDR3 DNA sequence: TGCAGCGTTGCGGCTAGCGTCAATGAGCAGTTCTTC.

The J gene is TRBJ2-7, the V gene TRBV5-1; a weak D match, TRBD2 (5 bases). The CDR3 is 17 residues long. The V gene's germline CDR1 is SGHRS and CDR2 YFSETQ. Deletions cut 0 bases from V and 7 bases from J, with 23 bases between. In DNA form, the CDR3 reads TGCGCCAGCAGCTTGGTTACAGCGGCCCCTACCCCAAGGGAGCAGTACTTC. It is translated as CASSLVTAAPTPREQYF.

The rearrangement links TRBV18 to TRBJ2-1, with 10 bases matching TRBD2. V gave up 2 bases and J gave up 5 bases; unmatched junction bases: 9. The germline gives CDR1 KGHSH, CDR2 LQKENI. CDR3 length equals 17 residues. CDR3 protein: CASSPKSGGAYDNEQFF. The DNA of the CDR3 is TGTGCCAGCTCACCAAAGAGCGGGGGGGCGTATGACAATGAGCAGTTCTTC.

This chain uses TRBV7-2 with TRBJ1-5; 8 bases fit TRBD1. Trimming cost V 5 bases and J 3 bases; bases outside gene matches: 6. This CDR3 is 15 amino acids long. Germline V gene lookup returns CDR1 SGHTA and CDR2 FQGNSA. The CDR3 sequence: CASSTRQGNNQPQHF. CDR3 DNA: TGTGCCAGCAGCACCAGACAGGGGAACAATCAGCCCCAGCATTTT.

The rearrangement uses TRBV5-1 and TRBJ2-7, with TRBD2 matching over 8 bases. The CDR3 is made up of 14 amino acids. Germline values: CDR1 SGHRS, CDR2 YFSETQ. The J segment lost 6 bases and the V segment lost 4 bases, leaving 9 bases of the junction unmatched. The CDR3 here is CASSGLALSGEQYF. DNA for the CDR3: TGCGCCAGCAGCGGACTAGCCCTGAGTGGCGAGCAGTACTTC.

This chain links TRBV25-1 with TRBJ2-7, with 9 bases matching TRBD1. The trim removed 4 bases at V and 2 bases at J, leaving 6 bases unmatched. Germline loops: CDR1 MGHDK, CDR2 SYGVNS. The CDR3 runs 15 residues. Here the CDR3 DNA reads TGTGCCAGCAGTGGGGATTGGACAGGGGCCTACGAGCAGTACTTC. Translated: CASSGDWTGAYEQYF.

The rearrangement uses TRBV14 and TRBJ2-7; maybe TRBD2 (6 bases). Germline CDR1 and CDR2: SGHDN and FVKESK. The V and J ends lost 4 bases and 6 bases respectively, with 13 bases between them. The CDR3 spans 13 residues. CDR3 in DNA: TGTGCCAGCAGCCTCGGATGGAGGGTCGAGCAGTACTTC. Its protein is CASSLGWRVEQYF.

This chain joins TRBV5-1 and TRBJ1-5; the match to TRBD1 covers 7 bases. Trimming at V came to 3 bases and at J to 9 bases, leaving 6 bases not matched to a gene. Germline V gene data show CDR1 as SGHRS and CDR2 as YFSETQ. This CDR3 is 13 amino acids long. The DNA of the CDR3 is TGCGCCAGCAGCTCGACAGGGTCTACGCCCCAGCATTTT. This codes for CASSSTGSTPQHF.

V is TRBV27 and J is TRBJ1-3, with D unresolved. Trimming removed 7 bases at V and 3 bases at J, with 7 bases between. CDR1 and CDR2 (germline): MNHEY, SMNVEV (reference sequence). The CDR3 loop spans 12 amino acids. CDR3 sequence: CASISNGNTIYF. DNA for the CDR3: TGTGCCAGCATTTCAAATGGAAACACCATATATTTT.

In this sample, this clone turned up once. The chain combines TRBV7-5 with TRBJ2-7; whether TRBD1, the table's D call, matches the DNA was not checked. TRBV7-5 is a known pseudogene. This CDR3 has 11 amino acids. The CDR3 spells CARSPDYEQYF. The CDR3, as DNA: TGTGCCAGAAGCCCAGACTACGAGCAGTACTTC.

This rearrangement joins TRBV7-2 to TRBJ2-3; 7 bases line up with TRBD2. Germline V gives CDR1 SGHTA, CDR2 FQGNSA. V gave up 2 bases and J gave up 2 bases; unmatched junction bases: 4. The CDR3 loop spans 15 amino acids. The CDR3 DNA sequence: TGTGCCAGCAGCTTAAAAGCGGGACCCACAGATACGCAGTATTTT. This codes for CASSLKAGPTDTQYF.

The V gene is TRBV7-6, the J gene TRBJ1-1; 10 positions agree with TRBD1. With 6 bases clipped from V and 6 bases from J, the junction kept 4 bases outside the gene matches. CDR1 SGHVS and CDR2 FNYEAQ come from the germline V gene. The CDR3 totals 13 residues. In DNA, the CDR3 is TGTGCCAGCAGTCGACAGGGGGCGGCTGAAGCTTTCTTT. It translates to CASSRQGAAEAFF.